The present T cell receptor beta chain was sequenced within a study of T cells in Graves' hyperthyroidism and ophthalmopathy. A few counts support this clonotype. With 3 bases removed from V and 4 bases from J, the gap between germline ends came to 13 bases. The CDR3 is 14 residues long. Germline assignment: CDR1 SGHTA and CDR2 FQGNSA. It was uncontrolled infection, other autoimmune disease, pregnancy or lactation that excluded patients. Out of approximately 10 ml of fresh peripheral blood came the PBMCs. TCR beta CDR3 regions were amplified from RNA. The TCR CDR3 first-round RT-PCR relied on the HTBI primer set. TCRdb itself ran the multiplex PCR reads through MiXCR, one entry per CDR3 protein. The sample contains about 350,000 distinct CDR3 sequences, approximately 18% of which appear only once.

Sequencing used blood. This rearrangement joins TRBV7-2 to TRBJ2-7, with D perhaps TRBD1 (5 bases). The TCR was taken from a woman aged 25 to 45 with Graves' hyperthyroidism that later progressed to Graves' ophthalmopathy. The chain's CDR3 is CASSLRGAAYEQYF. The CDR3 DNA is TGTGCCAGCAGCTTGCGTGGGGCGGCTTACGAGCAGTACTTC.